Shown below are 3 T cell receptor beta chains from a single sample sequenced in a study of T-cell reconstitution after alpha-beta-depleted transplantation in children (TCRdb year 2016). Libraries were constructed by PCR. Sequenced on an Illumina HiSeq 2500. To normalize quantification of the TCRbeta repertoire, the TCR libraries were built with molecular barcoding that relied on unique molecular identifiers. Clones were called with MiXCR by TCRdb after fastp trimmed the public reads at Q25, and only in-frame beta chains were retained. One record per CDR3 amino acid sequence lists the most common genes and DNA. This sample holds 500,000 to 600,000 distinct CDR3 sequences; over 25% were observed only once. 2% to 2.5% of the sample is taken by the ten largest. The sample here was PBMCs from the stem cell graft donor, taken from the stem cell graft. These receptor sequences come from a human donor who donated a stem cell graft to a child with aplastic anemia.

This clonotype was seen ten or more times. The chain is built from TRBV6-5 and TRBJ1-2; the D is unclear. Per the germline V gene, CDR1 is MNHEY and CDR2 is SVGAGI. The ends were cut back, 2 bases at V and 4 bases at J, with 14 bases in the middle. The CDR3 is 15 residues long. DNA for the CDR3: TGTGCCAGCAGTTACGGACCGACGTCTTCCTATGGCTACACCTTC. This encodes CASSYGPTSSYGYTF.

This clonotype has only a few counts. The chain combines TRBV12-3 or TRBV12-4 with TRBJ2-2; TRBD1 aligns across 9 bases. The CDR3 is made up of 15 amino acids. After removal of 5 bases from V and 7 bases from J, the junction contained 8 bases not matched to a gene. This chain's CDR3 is CASSHRGQGYGELFF. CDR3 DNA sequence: TGTGCCAGCAGTCACAGGGGGCAGGGATACGGGGAGCTGTTTTTT.

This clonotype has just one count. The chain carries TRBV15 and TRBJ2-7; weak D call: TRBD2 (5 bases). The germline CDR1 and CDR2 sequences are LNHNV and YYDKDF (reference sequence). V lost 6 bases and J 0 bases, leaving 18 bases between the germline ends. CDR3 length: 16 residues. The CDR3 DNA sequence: TGTGCCACCAGTGCTGTTCCGGGGAATAGCTCCTACGAGCAGTACGTC. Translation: CATSAVPGNSSYEQYV.